The 4 T cell receptor beta chains given below trace back to one sample, sequenced in a study of beta chain features in type 1 diabetes. The authors reverse transcribed all of the isolated RNA, so sequencing captured expressed TCRB transcripts. Method: immunoSEQ multiplex PCR; TCRdb's copy keeps in-frame clones and lacks some. The sample holds 200,000 to 250,000 clones, approximately 10% seen once. The material sequenced was central memory CD4+ T cells from blood. Receptors were obtained from a man between 18 and 35 years old in good health.

The chain links TRBV7-2 to TRBJ1-1; no reliable D call. Germline CDR1 and CDR2: SGHTA and FQGNSA. This CDR3 contains 13 residues. V gave up 5 bases and J gave up 6 bases, with 13 bases separating them. The CDR3 DNA follows: TGTGCCAGCAGCCCATCGCCCTTACCTGAAGCTTTCTTT. Residues: CASSPSPLPEAFF.

The V and J genes are TRBV5-5 and TRBJ2-2; D possibly corresponds to TRBD2 (6 bases). The CDR3 totals 14 residues. Trimming pared 4 bases from V and 5 bases from J, leaving 12 bases between. The germline V gene encodes CDR1 SGHKS and CDR2 YYEKEE (reference sequence). The CDR3: CASSRGLTTGELFF. CDR3 DNA: TGTGCCAGCAGCCGCGGACTAACTACCGGGGAGCTGTTTTTT.

The rearrangement links TRBV7-2 to TRBJ2-3; the D is unclear. The CDR3 has 17 residues. Trimming stripped 1 base from V and 1 base from J, with 15 bases between. Germline assignment: CDR1 SGHTA and CDR2 FQGNSA. The CDR3 is CASSLEERRQRTDTQYF. The DNA for the CDR3 is TGTGCCAGCAGCTTAGAAGAAAGAAGGCAACGCACAGATACGCAGTATTTT.

This chain joins TRBV4-2 and TRBJ1-1; D uncertain. CDR1 and CDR2 (germline): LGHNA, YNFKEQ. The V end was cut by 1 base, the J end by 5 bases, with 14 bases between. The CDR3 is 15 residues long. This CDR3 reads CASSQVSVGETEAFF. CDR3 nucleotides: TGTGCCAGCAGCCAAGTATCAGTGGGTGAGACTGAAGCTTTCTTT.